The T cell receptor beta chain described here comes from a study of shared clonotypes between healthy human individuals. Study in general: Each donor's CD4 naive and CD4 memory cells filled three plates apiece, CD8 naive two, and CD8 memory one. The study, taken as a whole, reports: Generally, naive subsets (rather than memory subsets) showed larger estimated richness.

In the case of this clone: What it recognizes is unknown.

Germline lookup yields CDR1 SGHRS and CDR2 YFSETQ. The V end lost 0 bases, the J end lost 5 bases, and 11 bases lay between the germline ends. The CDR3 is 15 amino acids. The authors' processing: In the immunoSEQ data, sequences were junction-only and lacked quality scores, so filtering differed. Method: immunoSEQ multiplex PCR; TCRdb's copy keeps in-frame clones and lacks some. That table gives V, J and clone size, and the DNA gave D and trimming. The sample has roughly 500,000 clones, less than 96% seen once. The donors were all Caucasian adults (living in Nashville, Tennessee). Input material: naive CD4+ T cells sorted from blood. Noted subset: CD45RA+ positively selected. J is TRBJ2-2 and V is TRBV5-1, with D possibly being TRBD1 or TRBD2 (7 bases each). This clonotype was obtained from a woman aged 30 to 39 in good health. CDR3: CASSLAQGGTGELFF. The DNA of the CDR3 is TGCGCCAGCAGCTTGGCGCAGGGGGGGACCGGGGAGCTGTTTTTT. The variable domain in full, with the rest retrieved from reference TRBV5-1 and TRBJ2-2, is KAGVTQTPRYLIKTRGQQVTLSCSPISGHRSVSWYQQTPGQGLQFLFEYFSETQRNKGNFPGRFSGRQFSNSRSEMNVSTLELGDSALYLCASSLAQGGTGELFFGEGSRLTVL.